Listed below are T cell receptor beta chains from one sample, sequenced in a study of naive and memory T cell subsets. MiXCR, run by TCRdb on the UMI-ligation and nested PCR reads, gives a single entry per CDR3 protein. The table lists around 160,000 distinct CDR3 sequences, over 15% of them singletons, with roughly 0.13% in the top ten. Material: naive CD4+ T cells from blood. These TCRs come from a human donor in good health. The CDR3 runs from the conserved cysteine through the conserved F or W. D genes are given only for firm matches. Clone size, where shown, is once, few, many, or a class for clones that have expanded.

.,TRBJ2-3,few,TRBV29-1,TGCAGCGTCGGGACTGTTGGTCGGGCAGATACGCAGTATTTT,CSVGTVGRADTQYF
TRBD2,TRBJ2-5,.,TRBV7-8,TGTGCCAGCAGCTTAGCGCTAGCGGGAGAAGGGGAGACCCAGTACTTC,CASSLALAGEGETQYF
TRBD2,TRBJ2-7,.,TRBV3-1,TGTGCCAGCAGCCCCCGGGAGGCTGCCTACGAGCAGTACTTC,CASSPREAAYEQYF
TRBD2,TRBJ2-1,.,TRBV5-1,TGCGCCAGCAGCACCTGGACTAGCGGAGGTGGTAATGAGCAGTTCTTC,CASSTWTSGGGNEQFF
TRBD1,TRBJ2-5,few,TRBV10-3,TGTGCCATCAGAGGGACAGGGAGGTCGGAGACCCAGTACTTC,CAIRGTGRSETQYF
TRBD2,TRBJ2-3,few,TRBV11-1,TGTGCCACAACCCGAGGGACTAGCGGGAGAAGAGATACGCAGTATTTT,CATTRGTSGRRDTQYF
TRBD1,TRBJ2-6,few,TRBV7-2,TGTGCCAGCAGCTTAGAGCGGACAGGGGCAAGCTCTGGGGCCAACGTCCTGACTTTC,CASSLERTGASSGANVLTF
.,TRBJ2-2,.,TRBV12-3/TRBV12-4,TGTGCCAGCAGTTTATCCCGGGACGGGGAGCTGTTTTTT,CASSLSRDGELFF
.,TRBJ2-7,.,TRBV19,TGTGCCAGTAGTACCGCTCCGAAAGTCTACGAGCAGTACTTC,CASSTAPKVYEQYF
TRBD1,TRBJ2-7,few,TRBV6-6,TGTGCCAGCAGCCACCAGGGACAGGGGACAGGCGAGCAGTACTTC,CASSHQGQGTGEQYF
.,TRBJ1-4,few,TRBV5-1,TGCGCCAGCAGCTTGGCTCCACCTGGGGGCGGAAATGAAAAACTGTTTTTT,CASSLAPPGGGNEKLFF
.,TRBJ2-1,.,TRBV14,TGTGCCAGCAGCCAGGACTATGGTGAGCAGTTCTTC,CASSQDYGEQFF
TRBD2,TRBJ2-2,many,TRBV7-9,TGTGCCAGCAGCTCGACTAGCGGCCGCCGGAGCTTAACCGGGGAGCTGTTTTTT,CASSSTSGRRSLTGELFF
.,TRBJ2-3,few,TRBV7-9,TGTGCCAGCAGCTTATGGGGGGTGCCAGGGACCACAGATACGCAGTATTTT,CASSLWGVPGTTDTQYF
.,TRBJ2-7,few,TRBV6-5,TGTGCCAGCAGGGCCGGGACCAAAAGTCCCTACGAGCAGTACTTC,CASRAGTKSPYEQYF
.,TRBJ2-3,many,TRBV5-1,TGCGCCAGCAGTCGGGACAAAAACACAGATACGCAGTATTTT,CASSRDKNTDTQYF
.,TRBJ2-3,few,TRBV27,TGTGCCAGCAGCGTTCTCAAAGACACAGATACGCAGTATTTT,CASSVLKDTDTQYF
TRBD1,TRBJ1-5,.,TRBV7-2,TGTGCCAGCAGCTTCGGACAGGGCACTCAGCCCCAGCATTTT,CASSFGQGTQPQHF
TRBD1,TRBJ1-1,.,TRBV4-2,TGTGCCAGCAGCCAAGACTTAGACAGGGGCAACACTGAAGCTTTCTTT,CASSQDLDRGNTEAFF
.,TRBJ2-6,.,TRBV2,TGTGCCAGCAGTGAGGGGGCCGGGGCCAACGTCCTGACTTTC,CASSEGAGANVLTF
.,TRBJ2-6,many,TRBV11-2,TGTGCCAGCAGCTCCACCGGGACCAGCAGTGTCCTGACTTTC,CASSSTGTSSVLTF
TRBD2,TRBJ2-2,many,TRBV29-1,TGCAGCGCCAGGACTAGCGACACCGGGGAGCTGTTTTTT,CSARTSDTGELFF